Sequencing of this T cell receptor (beta chain) was carried out in a study of Graves' ophthalmopathy and Graves' hyperthyroidism. Germline V CDR1 and CDR2: DFQATT, SNEGSKA (reference sequence). V gave up 6 bases and J gave up 0 bases, with 11 bases separating them. This CDR3 has 13 residues. Disease in donors with ophthalmopathy had moderate-to-severe activity, CAS ≥3, NOSPECS ≥4 and under 3 months' duration. Physicians reached a diagnosis by relying on clinical symptoms, serum thyroxine, TRAb, thyroid ultrasound and orbital computed tomography. PBMCs came from approximately 9.6 ml of fresh peripheral blood. Amplification of TCR beta CDR3 regions used RNA transcripts. Second-round multiplex PCR came after a first-round RT-PCR that employed HTBI primers. Each CDR3 protein is one row after TCRdb ran MiXCR on the multiplex PCR reads. This sample has 200,000 to 250,000 distinct CDR3 sequences, with approximately 42% found just once.

This clonotype was recorded at least ten times. This receptor was taken from an adult man with Graves' ophthalmopathy. The V gene is TRBV20-1, the J gene TRBJ1-1; possible D gene TRBD1, 5 bases. Sequencing was carried out using peripheral blood. The CDR3 sequence is CSAPRDLNTEAFF. CDR3 in DNA: TGCAGTGCGCCCAGGGACTTGAACACTGAAGCTTTCTTT.